Below, 22 T cell receptor beta chains from the same sample are listed, as sequenced in a study of blood T cells in healthy people across ages. Using a J-beta primer mix together with a sample-barcoded 5' primer, a second PCR was run for about 6 to 12 cycles. TCRdb reanalysed the 5' RACE reads using MiXCR and keeps one entry per CDR3 protein. The data contain about 1.4 million distinct CDR3 sequences, 55% to 75% of them singletons. What was sequenced was blood. The receptor source for this set is a man younger than 35 in good health.

The gene calls are TRBV20-1 and TRBJ2-4, with D possibly matching TRBD1 (7 bases). The J call is in doubt because the DNA end fits TRBJ2-5 better. The germline V gene encodes CDR1 DFQATT and CDR2 SNEGSKA (reference sequence). This CDR3 has 13 residues. The CDR3 bases are TGCAGTGCTGCGGGACAGTTTGTGGAGACCCAGTACTTC. It translates to CSAAGQFVETQYF.

The chain couples TRBV6-6 to TRBJ1-5; maybe TRBD1 (6 bases). Germline-derived CDR1 and CDR2 are MNHNY and SVGAGI (reference sequence). The V and J ends lost 6 bases and 6 bases respectively, with 15 bases between them. The CDR3 consists of 14 residues. The CDR3 sequence: CASRLGQQGQPQHF. The CDR3 DNA follows: TGTGCCAGCAGATTAGGACAGCAGGGTCAGCCCCAGCATTTT.

The V gene is TRBV28, the J gene TRBJ2-7, with unresolved D. The CDR3 is 9 amino acids. Per the germline V gene, CDR1 is MDHEN and CDR2 is SYDVKM. V gave up 8 bases and J gave up 8 bases, with 7 bases separating them. The CDR3 reads CASQQQQYF. CDR3 DNA: TGTGCCAGCCAACAGCAGCAGTACTTC.

The chain links TRBV6-5 to TRBJ1-3; 9 bases are a match to TRBD1. Germline V lookup: CDR1 MNHEY, CDR2 SVGAGI. The CDR3 runs 18 residues. V trimming: 4 bases; J trimming: 2 bases; junction bases outside the gene matches: 12. CDR3 loop: CASSSPLGQGSAGNTIYF. The CDR3, as DNA: TGTGCCAGCAGTTCCCCCCTGGGACAGGGATCGGCTGGAAACACCATATATTTT.

The chain has TRBV9 and TRBJ2-2; D remains unclear. Germline V gene lookup returns CDR1 SGDLS and CDR2 YYNGEE. The CDR3 spans 13 residues. Trimming removed 3 bases at V and 6 bases at J, with 9 bases between. In DNA, the CDR3 is TGTGCCAGCAGCGCATACTCGGCCGGGGAGCTGTTTTTT. Translated, it gives CASSAYSAGELFF.

The chain is built from TRBV7-6 and TRBJ2-5; 10 positions match TRBD2. Germline V gene sequence: CDR1 SGHVS, CDR2 FNYEAQ. The CDR3 is made up of 16 amino acids. The J segment lost 4 bases and the V segment lost 1 base, leaving 6 bases of the junction unmatched. The CDR3 sequence is CASSLGQRGGRETQYF. CDR3 sequence (DNA): TGTGCCAGCAGCTTAGGTCAGCGGGGGGGCCGAGAGACCCAGTACTTC.

J is TRBJ2-7 and V is TRBV28; D call uncertain. From germline, CDR1 is MDHEN and CDR2 SYDVKM. The CDR3 loop spans 14 amino acids. With 1 base removed from V and 3 bases from J, the gap between germline ends came to 10 bases. CDR3 nucleotide sequence: TGTGCCAGCAGTTTATCCCATACGGGCTACGAGCAGTACTTC. It is translated as CASSLSHTGYEQYF.

The CDR3 reads CSIFTGLASYEQYF. The CDR3 DNA is TGCAGCATTTTTACGGGACTAGCTTCCTACGAGCAGTACTTC. The chain has TRBV29-1 and TRBJ2-7, with 9 nucleotides matching TRBD2. The CDR3 consists of 14 residues. Germline V gene lookup returns CDR1 SQVTM and CDR2 ANQGSEA. Trimming cost V 8 bases and J 1 base; bases outside gene matches: 9.

This clonotype turned up a few times. V and J are TRBV4-2 and TRBJ1-2, with TRBD1 matching over 7 bases. V was clipped by 0 bases and J by 3 bases; unmatched bases: 4. Germline values: CDR1 LGHNA, CDR2 YNFKEQ. CDR3 length: 15 amino acids. The CDR3: CASSQDTGDDYGYTF. The DNA of the CDR3 is TGTGCCAGCAGCCAAGACACAGGGGACGACTATGGCTACACCTTC.

Here the CDR3 reads CSATERGGETQYF. In DNA form, the CDR3 reads TGCAGTGCTACGGAGCGGGGCGGGGAGACCCAGTACTTC. V usage is TRBV20-1 and J usage is TRBJ2-7; TRBD2 matches at 7 bases. The J call is uncertain, as TRBJ2-5 better fits the DNA end. Germline CDR1 DFQATT, CDR2 SNEGSKA (reference sequence). This CDR3 is built from 13 residues.

Many counts were recorded for this clonotype. V is TRBV28 and J is TRBJ2-1; D gene uncertain. Germline V gene lookup returns CDR1 MDHEN and CDR2 SYDVKM. V lost 5 bases and J lost 15, with 20 bases in between. The length of the CDR3 is 13 residues. For the CDR3, the DNA is TGTGCCAGCAGTCCTACCCCCGTAGAACCGGGGTTCTTC. Its protein is CASSPTPVEPGFF.

This clonotype came up many times. This rearrangement joins TRBV7-6 to TRBJ2-1; D ambiguous. This CDR3 is built from 13 residues. V lost 6 bases and J 5 bases, leaving 11 bases between the germline ends. CDR1 SGHVS and CDR2 FNYEAQ come from the germline V gene. The CDR3 loop is CASRHTTHNEQFF. In nucleotides, the CDR3 is TGTGCCAGCAGACATACTACACACAATGAGCAGTTCTTC.

The table lists this clonotype with a few counts. The V and J genes are TRBV5-1 and TRBJ2-1; D gene unclear. This CDR3 contains 11 residues. The germline gives CDR1 SGHRS, CDR2 YFSETQ. Trimming removed 1 base from V and 8 bases from J, with 4 bases in between. The CDR3 coding sequence is TGCGCCAGCAGCTTGATGTATGAGCAGTTCTTC. Protein: CASSLMYEQFF.

This sequence joins TRBV7-2 and TRBJ1-1; D is undetermined. Germline lookup yields CDR1 SGHTA and CDR2 FQGNSA. V gave up 2 bases and J gave up 1 base, with 8 bases separating them. CDR3 size: 14 residues. The CDR3 sequence is CASSLFSGNTEAFF. CDR3 sequence (DNA): TGTGCCAGCAGCTTATTTAGCGGGAACACTGAAGCTTTCTTT.

This clonotype was detected only once. The V gene is TRBV5-1, the J gene TRBJ1-2; D is unclear. Germline V gene sequence: CDR1 SGHRS, CDR2 YFSETQ. This CDR3 contains 16 residues. The V end was cut by 0 bases, the J end by 2 bases, with 14 bases between. The CDR3 sequence is CASSLGSRRVNYGYTF. The CDR3 nucleotides read TGCGCCAGCAGCTTGGGGTCGCGGCGGGTAAACTATGGCTACACCTTC.

The DNA of the CDR3 is TGTGCCAGCAGCCTAGGTGGGCAGTCCCAGGGCTACACCTTC. Translated: CASSLGGQSQGYTF. The chain recombines TRBV4-2 with TRBJ1-2, with no clear D. V was pared by 4 bases and J by 8 bases, with 17 bases between. In germline, CDR1 is LGHNA, CDR2 YNFKEQ. The length of the CDR3 is 14 residues.

This clonotype appeared a few times. V and J are TRBV4-3 and TRBJ2-3; 9 positions match TRBD1. The CDR3 has 17 residues. In germline, CDR1 is LGHNA, CDR2 YSLEER. The V segment lost 1 base and the J segment 4 bases; nucleotides outside the gene matches: 9. CDR3 bases: TGCGCCAGCAGCCAAGGCCTCACAGGGGGCGCAGCAGATACGCAGTATTTT. This translates into CASSQGLTGGAADTQYF.

This rearrangement joins TRBV6-5 to TRBJ1-2; D remains unclear. Trimming took off 3 bases at V and 8 bases at J, with 7 bases between the two ends. This CDR3 is built from 11 residues. Per germline, CDR1 MNHEY and CDR2 SVGAGI. In nucleotides, the CDR3 is TGTGCCAGCAGTTATGAGGGCGGCTACACCTTC. Its protein product is CASSYEGGYTF.

This chain links TRBV4-1 with TRBJ2-1; 13 bases align to TRBD2. This CDR3 has 13 amino acids. V shed 1 base, J shed 12 bases, and the junction held 0 bases outside the gene matches. Germline values: CDR1 MGHRA, CDR2 YSYEKL. CDR3 protein: CASSQGTSGGQFF. For the CDR3, the DNA is TGCGCCAGCAGCCAAGGGACTAGCGGGGGGCAGTTCTTC.

The chain links TRBV2 to TRBJ2-7; no firm D call. Germline V CDR1 and CDR2: SNHLY, FYNNEI. The CDR3 consists of 16 residues. Between the trimmed V and J ends, which lost 4 bases and 2 bases, there was a span of 18 bases. DNA for the CDR3: TGTGCCAGCAGTGGGACCGAACCAAGGGCTACCTACGAGCAGTACTTC. This translates into CASSGTEPRATYEQYF.

This rearrangement joins TRBV20-1 to TRBJ2-1; 10 bases map to TRBD2. The CDR3 is 12 amino acids. Germline trimming cut 0 bases from V and 10 bases from J; bases unmatched to any gene: 0. Germline-derived CDR1 and CDR2 are DFQATT and SNEGSKA (reference sequence). CDR3 DNA: TGCAGTGCTAGAGATAGCGGGAGGGAGCAGTTCTTC. Translation gives CSARDSGREQFF.

The chain has TRBV6-1 and TRBJ2-2, with D perhaps TRBD2 (5 bases). Germline V gives CDR1 MNHNS, CDR2 SASEGT. Trimming shortened V by 11 bases and J by 2 bases, and 15 bases separated the two germline ends. This CDR3 contains 14 residues. Here the CDR3 reads CASMIAINTGELFF. Here the CDR3 DNA reads TGTGCCTCAATGATAGCGATTAACACCGGGGAGCTGTTTTTT.